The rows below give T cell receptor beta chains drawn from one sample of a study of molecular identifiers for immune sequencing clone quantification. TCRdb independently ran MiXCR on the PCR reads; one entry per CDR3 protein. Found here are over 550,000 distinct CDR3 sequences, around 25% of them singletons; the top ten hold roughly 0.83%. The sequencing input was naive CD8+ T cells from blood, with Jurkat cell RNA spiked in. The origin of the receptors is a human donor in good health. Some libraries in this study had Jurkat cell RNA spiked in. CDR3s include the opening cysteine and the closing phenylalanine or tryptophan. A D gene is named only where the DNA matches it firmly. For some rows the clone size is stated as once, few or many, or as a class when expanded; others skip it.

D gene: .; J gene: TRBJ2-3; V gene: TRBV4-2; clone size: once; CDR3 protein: CASSQDSAQSTDTQYF; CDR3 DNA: TGTGCCAGCAGCCAAGACTCTGCCCAGAGCACAGATACGCAGTATTTT
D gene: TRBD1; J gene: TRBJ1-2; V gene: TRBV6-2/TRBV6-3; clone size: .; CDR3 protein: CASGPTGAYGYTF; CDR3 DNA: TGTGCCAGCGGGCCGACAGGGGCCTATGGCTACACCTTC
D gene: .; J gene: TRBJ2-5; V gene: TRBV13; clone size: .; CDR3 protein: CASSLASDSPAETQYF; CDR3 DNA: TGTGCCAGCAGCTTAGCTTCCGACAGTCCTGCGGAGACCCAGTACTTC
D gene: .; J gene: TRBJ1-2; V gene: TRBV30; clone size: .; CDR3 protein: CAWSVGGPNGYTF; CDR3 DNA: TGTGCCTGGAGTGTAGGGGGTCCCAATGGCTACACCTTC
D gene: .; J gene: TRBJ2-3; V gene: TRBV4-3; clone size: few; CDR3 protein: CASSQVWRSSTDTQYF; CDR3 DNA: TGCGCCAGCAGCCAAGTATGGCGGTCCAGCACAGATACGCAGTATTTT
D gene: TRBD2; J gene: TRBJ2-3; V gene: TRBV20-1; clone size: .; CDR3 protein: CSATDLAGVSIADTKYF; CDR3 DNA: TGCAGTGCTACAGATCTAGCGGGAGTGAGCATCGCAGATACGAAGTATTTT
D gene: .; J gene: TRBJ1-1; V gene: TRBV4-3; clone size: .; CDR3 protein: CASSQDWYGAGKNTEAFF; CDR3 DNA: TGCGCCAGCAGCCAAGATTGGTATGGGGCAGGGAAGAACACTGAAGCTTTCTTT
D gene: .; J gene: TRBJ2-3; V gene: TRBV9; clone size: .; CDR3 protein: CASSSTSVRDFVVDTQYF; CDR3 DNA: TGTGCCAGCAGCTCCACTAGTGTCAGGGACTTCGTAGTGGATACGCAGTATTTT
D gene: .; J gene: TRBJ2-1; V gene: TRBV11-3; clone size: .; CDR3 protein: CASSLAGSSSYNEQFF; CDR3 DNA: TGTGCCAGCAGCTTAGCGGGATCAAGCTCCTACAATGAGCAGTTCTTC
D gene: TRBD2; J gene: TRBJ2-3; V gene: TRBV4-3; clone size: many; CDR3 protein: CASSQDTRLAGRTDTQYF; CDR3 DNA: TGCGCCAGCAGCCAAGACACCCGACTAGCGGGCCGCACAGATACGCAGTATTTT
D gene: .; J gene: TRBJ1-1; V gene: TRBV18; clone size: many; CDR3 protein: CASSSLTGGKGTEAFF; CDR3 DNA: TGTGCCAGCTCATCCTTGACAGGCGGAAAGGGGACTGAAGCTTTCTTT
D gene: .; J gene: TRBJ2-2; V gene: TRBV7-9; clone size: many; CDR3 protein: CASSPTPVGNTGELFF; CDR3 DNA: TGTGCCAGCAGCCCTACTCCCGTCGGGAACACCGGGGAGCTGTTTTTT
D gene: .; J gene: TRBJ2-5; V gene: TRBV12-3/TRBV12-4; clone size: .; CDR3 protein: CASSGPLVSKPQYF; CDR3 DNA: TGTGCCAGCAGCGGACCTCTAGTGTCCAAGCCCCAGTACTTC
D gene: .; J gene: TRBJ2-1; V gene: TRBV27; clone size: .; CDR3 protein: CASSQPGNEQFF; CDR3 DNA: TGTGCCAGCAGTCAACCAGGCAATGAGCAGTTCTTC
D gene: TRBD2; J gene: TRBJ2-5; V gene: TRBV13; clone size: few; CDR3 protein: CASSVWTSGRPREETQYF; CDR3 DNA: TGTGCCAGCAGCGTTTGGACTAGCGGGAGGCCAAGAGAAGAGACCCAGTACTTC
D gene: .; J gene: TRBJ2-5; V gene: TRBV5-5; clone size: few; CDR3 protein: CASSSNPTAYQETQYF; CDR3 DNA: TGTGCCAGCAGCTCCAACCCCACAGCGTACCAAGAGACCCAGTACTTC
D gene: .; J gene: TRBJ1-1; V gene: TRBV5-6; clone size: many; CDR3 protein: CASSLLAGAGWTEAFF; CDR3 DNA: TGTGCCAGCAGCTTGCTTGCGGGGGCGGGATGGACTGAAGCTTTCTTT
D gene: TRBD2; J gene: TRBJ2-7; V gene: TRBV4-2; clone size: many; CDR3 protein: CASSPGLKGVNEQYF; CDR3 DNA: TGTGCCAGCAGCCCGGGACTAAAGGGAGTTAACGAGCAGTACTTC
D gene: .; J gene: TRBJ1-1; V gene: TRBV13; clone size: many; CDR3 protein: CASSQLGAPARNEAFF; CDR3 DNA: TGTGCCAGCAGCCAGCTAGGGGCCCCCGCGCGTAATGAAGCTTTCTTT
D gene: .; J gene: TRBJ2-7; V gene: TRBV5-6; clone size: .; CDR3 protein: CASSLAARKVYEQYF; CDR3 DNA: TGTGCCAGCAGCTTGGCAGCCAGGAAAGTGTACGAGCAGTACTTC
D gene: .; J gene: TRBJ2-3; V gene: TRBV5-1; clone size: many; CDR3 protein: CASSLDISSTDTQYF; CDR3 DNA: TGCGCCAGCAGCTTGGACATTAGTAGCACAGATACGCAGTATTTT
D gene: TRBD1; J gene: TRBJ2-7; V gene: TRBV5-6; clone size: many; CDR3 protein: CASSTGGAAYEQYF; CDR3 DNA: TGTGCCAGCAGCACAGGGGGCGCCGCCTACGAGCAGTACTTC
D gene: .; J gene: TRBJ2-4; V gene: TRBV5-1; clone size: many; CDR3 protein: CASRDSESSGNIQYF; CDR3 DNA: TGCGCCAGCAGAGACTCCGAAAGCTCGGGAAACATTCAGTACTTC
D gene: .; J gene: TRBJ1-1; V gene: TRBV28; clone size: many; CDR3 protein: CASSLHAGLMNTEAFF; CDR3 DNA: TGTGCCAGCAGTTTACACGCAGGTCTGATGAACACTGAAGCTTTCTTT
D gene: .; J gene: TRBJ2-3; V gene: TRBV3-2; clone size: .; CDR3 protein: CASPPGGRRRYF; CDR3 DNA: TGTGCCAGCCCACCAGGGGGCCGGCGTCGGTATTTT
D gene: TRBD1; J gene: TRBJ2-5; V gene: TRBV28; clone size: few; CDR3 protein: CASSPGTDYQETQYF; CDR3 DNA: TGTGCCAGCAGTCCCGGGACAGACTACCAAGAGACCCAGTACTTC
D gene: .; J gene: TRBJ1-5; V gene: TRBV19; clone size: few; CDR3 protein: CASSIGGYGLQPQHF; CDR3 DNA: TGTGCCAGTAGTATCGGAGGGTACGGGTTACAGCCCCAGCATTTT
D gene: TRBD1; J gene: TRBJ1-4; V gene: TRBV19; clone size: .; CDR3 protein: CASNSPGTEDEKLFF; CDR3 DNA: TGTGCCAGTAATTCACCCGGGACAGAAGATGAAAAACTGTTTTTT
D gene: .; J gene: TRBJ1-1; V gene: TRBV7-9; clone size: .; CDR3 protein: CACSFAGTQNTEAFF; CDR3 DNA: TGTGCCTGCAGCTTTGCCGGGACACAGAACACTGAAGCTTTCTTT
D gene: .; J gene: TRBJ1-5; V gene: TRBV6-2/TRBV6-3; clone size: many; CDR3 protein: CASSSSPVLSNQPQHF; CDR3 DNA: TGTGCCAGCAGTTCCAGCCCGGTCCTAAGCAATCAGCCCCAGCATTTT
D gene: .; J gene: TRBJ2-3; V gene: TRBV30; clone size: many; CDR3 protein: CAWSVRDYTTDTQYF; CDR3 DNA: TGTGCCTGGAGTGTACGCGACTACACCACAGATACGCAGTATTTT
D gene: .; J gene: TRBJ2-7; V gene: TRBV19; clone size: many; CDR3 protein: CASRVGGGYEQYF; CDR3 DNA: TGTGCCAGTAGAGTCGGGGGAGGATACGAGCAGTACTTC
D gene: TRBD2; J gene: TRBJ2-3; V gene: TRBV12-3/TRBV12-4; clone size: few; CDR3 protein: CASSKGLASADTQYF; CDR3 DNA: TGTGCCAGCAGCAAAGGACTAGCGAGCGCAGATACGCAGTATTTT
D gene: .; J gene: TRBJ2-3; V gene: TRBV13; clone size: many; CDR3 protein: CASSLAGVGGTDTQYF; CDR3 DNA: TGTGCCAGCAGCTTAGCGGGAGTGGGTGGCACAGATACGCAGTATTTT
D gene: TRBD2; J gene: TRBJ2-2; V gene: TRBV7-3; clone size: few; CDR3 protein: CASSLTGLAEVSGELFF; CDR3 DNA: TGTGCCAGCAGCTTAACCGGACTAGCGGAAGTATCCGGGGAGCTGTTTTTT
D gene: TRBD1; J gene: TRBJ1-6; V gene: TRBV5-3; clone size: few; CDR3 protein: CASGLAMGQNSPLHF; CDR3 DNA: TGTGCCAGCGGCTTGGCAATGGGACAGAATTCACCCCTCCACTTT
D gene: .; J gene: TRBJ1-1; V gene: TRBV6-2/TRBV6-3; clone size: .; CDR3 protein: CASSWNPDGLRDTEAFF; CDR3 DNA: TGTGCCAGCAGTTGGAACCCCGACGGCCTACGAGACACTGAAGCTTTCTTT
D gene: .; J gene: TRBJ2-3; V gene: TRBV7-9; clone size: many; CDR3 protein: CASKPTDTQYF; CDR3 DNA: TGTGCCAGCAAGCCTACAGATACGCAGTATTTT
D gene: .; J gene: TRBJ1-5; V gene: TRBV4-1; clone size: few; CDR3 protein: CASSQVGGGVDQPQHF; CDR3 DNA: TGCGCCAGCAGCCAAGTAGGAGGTGGGGTCGATCAGCCCCAGCATTTT
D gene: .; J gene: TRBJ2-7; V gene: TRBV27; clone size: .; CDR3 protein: CASSLRSGVHEQYF; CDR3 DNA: TGTGCCAGCAGTCTGAGGTCAGGGGTCCACGAGCAGTACTTC
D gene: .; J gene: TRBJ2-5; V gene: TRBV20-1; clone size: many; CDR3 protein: CSARQLSQETQYF; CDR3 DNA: TGCAGTGCTAGACAGCTTTCACAAGAGACCCAGTACTTC